This entry lists 24 T cell receptor beta chains sequenced from one sample in a study of blood T cell repertoires in COVID-19. Method: immunoSEQ multiplex PCR; TCRdb's copy keeps in-frame clones and lacks some. The sample shows some 320,000 clones, about 91% of them seen only once. The sequencing input was peripheral blood. Source of these receptors: a woman in her twenties or thirties who had recovered from COVID-19.

The chain joins TRBV2 to TRBJ1-5, with TRBD1 identical over 12 bases. Germline V lookup: CDR1 SNHLY, CDR2 FYNNEI. This CDR3 has 14 residues. J was trimmed by 7 bases and V by 7 bases; bases with no gene match: 5. CDR3 amino acids: CASKTGTGGQPQHF. CDR3 nucleotide sequence: TGTGCCAGCAAGACCGGGACAGGGGGCCAGCCCCAGCATTTT.

The chain employs TRBV2 and TRBJ2-7; no firm D call. CDR1 is SNHLY and CDR2 is FYNNEI in the germline V gene. The CDR3 covers 12 residues. Trimming removed 5 bases from V and 6 bases from J, with 11 bases in between. DNA for the CDR3: TGTGCCAGCAGTTTTTCAGTAAGCGAGCAGTACTTC. Protein product: CASSFSVSEQYF.

This clone was seen once. The chain couples TRBV3-1 (or the pseudogene TRBV3-2) to TRBJ1-4; D remains ambiguous. The germline CDR1 and CDR2 sequences are LGHDT and YNNKEL (reference sequence). V lost 5 bases to trimming and J lost 10 bases, with 8 bases between them. The CDR3 length is 11 residues. The CDR3 nucleotides are TGTGCCAGCAGCGGGAGCGGAAAACTGTTTTTT. Translating gives CASSGSGKLFF.

The chain carries TRBV6-5 and TRBJ1-1, with 8 bases lining up with TRBD1. Germline CDR1 MNHEY, CDR2 SVGAGI. Trimming removed 5 bases from V and 7 bases from J; junction bases left unmatched: 9. The CDR3 extends over 14 amino acids. This CDR3 reads CASSRPGQGGEAFF. Written as DNA, the CDR3 is TGTGCCAGCAGTCGTCCCGGACAGGGCGGTGAAGCTTTCTTT.

The chain links TRBV19 to TRBJ2-1; 9 bases are shared with TRBD2. This CDR3 region has 19 residues. Germline V CDR1 and CDR2: LNHDA, SQIVND (reference sequence). Trimming took 2 bases from V and 1 from J; bases not matched to a gene: 12. This CDR3 reads CASSIPAGGSMRSYNEQFF. The CDR3 DNA reads TGTGCCAGTAGTATACCAGCGGGGGGCAGTATGAGGTCCTACAATGAGCAGTTCTTC.

The V and J genes are TRBV30 and TRBJ1-2; possibly TRBD1 for D (6 bases). The germline CDR1 and CDR2 sequences are GTSNPN and SVGIG (reference sequence). The CDR3 has 15 amino acids. V lost 3 bases and J 4 bases, leaving 18 bases between the germline ends. In DNA, the CDR3 is TGTGCCTGGAGGCCTATGGGGGGGGCCAGCTATGGCTACACCTTC. Translating it yields CAWRPMGGASYGYTF.

The chain has TRBV6-1 and TRBJ1-2; 10 bases agree with TRBD1. The V gene's germline CDR1 is MNHNS and CDR2 SASEGT. CDR3 length equals 15 residues. The trim removed 3 bases at V and 8 bases at J, leaving 9 bases unmatched. CDR3 sequence (DNA): TGTGCCAGCAGTGATAGGACAGGGGGGACTTACGGCTACACCTTC. Translation gives CASSDRTGGTYGYTF.

The chain links TRBV11-2 to TRBJ1-1; D unresolved. The CDR3 sequence is 13 residues long. V was cut by 5 bases and J by 5 bases, with 12 bases left in between. CDR1 is SGHAT, CDR2 FQNNGV, per germline. As DNA, the CDR3 is TGTGCCAGCAGCGTCGGCCCGGAGACTGAAGCTTTCTTT. Translation gives CASSVGPETEAFF.

This clone is a singleton in its sample. This chain connects TRBV19 to TRBJ1-2, with a weak D call TRBD1 (6 bases). The CDR3 covers 13 residues. Per the germline V gene, CDR1 is LNHDA and CDR2 is SQIVND (reference sequence). Trimming stripped 6 bases from V and 3 bases from J, with 11 bases between. The CDR3 loop is CASRIRQDYGYTF. CDR3 bases: TGTGCCAGTAGAATACGACAGGACTATGGCTACACCTTC.

DNA of the CDR3: TGTGCCAGCAGTTCGCCGGGACAGGGTACTTACGAGCAGTACTTC. It codes for CASSSPGQGTYEQYF. V gene TRBV28 combines with J gene TRBJ2-7; TRBD1 agrees at 9 bases. V lost 4 bases and J lost 4; bases outside the gene matches: 8. The CDR3 sequence is 15 residues long. Germline V gene data show CDR1 as MDHEN and CDR2 as SYDVKM.

V is TRBV7-9 and J is TRBJ2-7; D not certain. The CDR3 length is 15 residues. V lost 5 bases and J lost 3, with 17 bases in between. Germline V CDR1 and CDR2: SEHNR, FQNEAQ (reference sequence). This chain's CDR3 is CASSPGFAQNYEQYF. The CDR3 nucleotides read TGTGCCAGCAGCCCCGGTTTTGCCCAAAACTACGAGCAGTACTTC.

The chain is built from TRBV27 and TRBJ1-2; no definite D call. V gave up 3 bases and J gave up 3 bases, with 8 bases separating them. This CDR3 spans 13 amino acids. The germline V gene has CDR1 MNHEY and CDR2 SMNVEV (reference sequence). The CDR3 sequence is CASSLEGYYGYTF. The DNA of the CDR3 is TGTGCCAGCAGTTTGGAGGGATACTATGGCTACACCTTC.

V usage is TRBV4-1 and J usage is TRBJ1-5, with unresolved D. Germline CDR1 reads MGHRA; CDR2 reads YSYEKL. CDR3 length equals 14 residues. The V gene lost 3 bases and the J gene lost 10 bases, with 16 bases spanning the gap. The CDR3 region has the DNA TGCGCCAGCAGCCAGCTGGGCAGCATTCAACCCCAGCATTTT. Its translation is CASSQLGSIQPQHF.

The rearrangement links TRBV5-1 to TRBJ2-3; tentatively, D is TRBD2 (5 bases). The CDR3 contains 14 residues. Germline V gene data show CDR1 as SGHRS and CDR2 as YFSETQ. Deletions cut 0 bases from V and 3 bases from J, with 8 bases between. The CDR3 DNA follows: TGCGCCAGCAGCTTGGGTCTAGCTACAGATACGCAGTATTTT. It is translated as CASSLGLATDTQYF.

In DNA form, the CDR3 reads TGTGCCAGCAGCTTAGGACAGATGAACACTGAAGCTTTCTTT. Amino acid sequence: CASSLGQMNTEAFF. This chain connects TRBV7-9 to TRBJ1-1, with a tentative D call TRBD1 (5 bases). CDR1 is SEHNR and CDR2 is FQNEAQ in the germline V gene (reference sequence). Trimming shortened V by 1 base and J by 0 bases, and 6 bases separated the two germline ends. This CDR3 contains 14 residues.

V gene TRBV3-1 (or the pseudogene TRBV3-2) combines with J gene TRBJ2-7, with D tentatively TRBD1 (5 bases). This CDR3 is built from 14 residues. Trimming removed 1 base at V and 1 base at J, with 8 bases between. CDR1 is LGHDT, CDR2 YNNKEL, per germline (reference sequence). The chain's CDR3 is CASSQATGSYEQYF. In DNA, the CDR3 is TGTGCCAGCAGCCAAGCAACAGGTTCCTACGAGCAGTACTTC.

This rearrangement joins TRBV7-9 to TRBJ1-4; 7 bases match TRBD1. CDR1 SEHNR and CDR2 FQNEAQ come from the germline V gene (reference sequence). With V trimmed by 7 bases and J by 0 bases, 8 bases remained unmatched. This CDR3 spans 16 amino acids. CDR3 sequence reads: CASTSDRAATNEKLFF. DNA for the CDR3: TGTGCCAGCACCTCCGACAGGGCTGCAACTAATGAAAAACTGTTTTTT.

This chain uses TRBV5-1 with TRBJ1-2; weak D call: TRBD1 (6 bases). The CDR3 length is 15 residues. Germline V gene lookup returns CDR1 SGHRS and CDR2 YFSETQ. Trimming removed 0 bases at V and 2 bases at J, with 11 bases between. The CDR3 DNA is TGCGCCAGCAGCTTGGCCGGGGGGCTGAACTATGGCTACACCTTC. As protein: CASSLAGGLNYGYTF.

The chain carries TRBV9 and TRBJ2-7; 11 bases match TRBD2. Germline V CDR1 and CDR2: SGDLS, YYNGEE. V was clipped by 3 bases and J by 3 bases; unmatched bases: 5. The CDR3 has 15 amino acids. CDR3 sequence (DNA): TGTGCCAGCAGCGCTAGCGGGGGGCTCGTCTACGAGCAGTACTTC. Amino acids: CASSASGGLVYEQYF.

J is TRBJ2-3 and V is TRBV4-1; 12 bases match TRBD2. CDR3 size: 19 residues. J lost 2 bases, V lost 4 bases, and 13 bases had no gene match. Germline CDR1 is MGHRA and CDR2 is YSYEKL. The CDR3: CASSPSGASGGADTDTQYF. In DNA, the CDR3 is TGCGCCAGCAGCCCCAGTGGCGCTAGCGGGGGGGCTGACACAGATACGCAGTATTTT.

This clone was observed a handful of times. The rearrangement joins TRBV6-5 to TRBJ2-7; 7 bases fit TRBD1. The V segment lost 6 bases and the J segment 2 bases; nucleotides outside the gene matches: 10. Germline CDR1 and CDR2: MNHEY and SVGAGI. The CDR3 covers 15 residues. CDR3 sequence: CASRAGTAATYEQYF. CDR3 bases: TGTGCCAGCAGAGCCGGGACAGCGGCGACCTACGAGCAGTACTTC.

The CDR3 DNA sequence: TGTGCCAGCAGCGAGGGCTTACAGGGGCCTAATGAAAAACTGTTTTTT. Encoded protein: CASSEGLQGPNEKLFF. The genes are TRBV7-2 and TRBJ1-4, with 7 positions matching TRBD1. The germline gives CDR1 SGHTA, CDR2 FQGNSA. The V gene end was trimmed by 5 bases and the J gene end by 3 bases; junction bases not matched to a gene: 9. The CDR3 length is 16 residues.

The sample holds one count of this clone. V gene TRBV4-1 combines with J gene TRBJ2-5; TRBD2 matches 7 bases. Germline loops: CDR1 MGHRA, CDR2 YSYEKL. Trimming took 4 bases from V and 0 from J; bases not matched to a gene: 8. The CDR3 runs to 16 residues. Here the CDR3 reads CASSLNAGVYQETQYF. The CDR3 DNA is TGCGCCAGCAGCCTGAATGCGGGAGTATACCAAGAGACCCAGTACTTC.

The rearrangement links TRBV19 to TRBJ2-1; TRBD2 matches at 13 bases. Trimming removed 3 bases from V and 7 bases from J; junction bases left unmatched: 3. Germline lookup yields CDR1 LNHDA and CDR2 SQIVND (reference sequence). The CDR3 length is 15 residues. DNA for the CDR3: TGTGCCAGTAGTATGACTAGCGGGGGGTGGAATGAGCAGTTCTTC. Its translation: CASSMTSGGWNEQFF. Combining the CDR3 with reference TRBV19 and TRBJ2-1 gives the whole variable domain DGGITQSPKYLFRKEGQNVTLSCEQNLNHDAMYWYRQDPGQGLRLIYYSQIVNDFQKGDIAEGYSVSREKKESFPLTVTSAQKNPTAFYLCASSMTSGGWNEQFFGPGTRLTVL.